A single sample is the source of the 30 T cell receptor beta chains below, sequenced in a study of CD8+ T cells in alopecia areata. The treatment was: oral pan-JAK inhibitor, 5-10 mg twice daily. RNA was isolated and reverse transcribed to cDNA, the sequencing template. Clones were sequenced by immunoSEQ multiplex PCR, and TCRdb holds only the in-frame ones, with some missing. The sample includes 150,000 to 200,000 clones, roughly 60% seen only once; the top ten take 11% to 15%. The sample in question was CD4+ T cells sorted from blood, obtained at week 24, from a patient treated with tofacitinib. Receptors were obtained from a human donor with alopecia areata.

J is TRBJ2-7 and V is TRBV2; TRBD2 matches 7 bases. The CDR3 spans 13 residues. The V gene's germline CDR1 is SNHLY and CDR2 FYNNEI. V dropped 10 bases and J dropped 2; count of bases not matched to a gene: 8. CDR3 nucleotide sequence: TGTGCCACTAAGCGGGACCTCACCTACGAGCAGTACTTC. It is translated as CATKRDLTYEQYF.

Here the CDR3 DNA reads TGTGCCAGCAGCCAGGGGGCGCGGGAGACCCAGTACTTC. It codes for CASSQGARETQYF. The chain has TRBV7-3 and TRBJ2-5; 8 positions match TRBD1. Germline CDR1 and CDR2: SGHTA and FQGTGA. V shed 5 bases and J 5 bases; nucleotides not matched to a gene: 4. This CDR3 is built from 13 residues.

The chain combines TRBV15 with TRBJ1-4; unclear D gene. CDR1 is LNHNV and CDR2 is YYDKDF in the germline V gene (reference sequence). The CDR3 runs to 13 residues. Trimming pared 0 bases from V and 7 bases from J, leaving 6 bases between. The DNA of the CDR3 is TGTGCCACCAGCAGAGATCTTGGTGAAAAACTGTTTTTT. Protein product: CATSRDLGEKLFF.

This chain links TRBV23-1 with TRBJ2-5, with D uncertain. TRBV23-1 counts as an open reading frame of uncertain function. Trimming stripped 2 bases from V and 0 bases from J, with 10 bases between. CDR3 length equals 15 residues. The CDR3 DNA reads as TGCGCCAGCAGTCAAATGCCGATAGACCAAGAGACCCAGTACTTC. Protein product: CASSQMPIDQETQYF.

The chain combines TRBV30 with TRBJ2-3; the match to TRBD2 covers 9 bases. The CDR3 extends over 15 amino acids. Germline V gene lookup returns CDR1 GTSNPN and CDR2 SVGIG (reference sequence). V was pared by 5 bases and J by 4 bases, with 10 bases of the junction left unmatched. The DNA for the CDR3 is TGTGCCTGGGGGAGACTAGCGGTAGTTTCAGATACGCAGTATTTT. Translation: CAWGRLAVVSDTQYF.

This rearrangement joins TRBV27 to TRBJ2-4; 13 nucleotides agree with TRBD2. This CDR3 has 19 amino acids. Germline V gives CDR1 MNHEY, CDR2 SMNVEV (reference sequence). V lost 5 bases, J lost 0 bases, and 10 bases stayed unmatched. CDR3 loop: CASSPLPGTSGVAKNIQYF. CDR3 in DNA: TGTGCCAGCAGTCCCCTACCCGGGACTAGCGGGGTAGCCAAAAACATTCAGTACTTC.

This clone was observed once. The rearrangement joins TRBV25-1 to TRBJ2-5, with 11 bases aligning to TRBD2. There are 15 residues in the CDR3. The V segment lost 5 bases and the J segment 4 bases; nucleotides outside the gene matches: 6. CDR1 is MGHDK and CDR2 is SYGVNS in the germline V gene. The CDR3 is CASSPLAGGRETQYF. In nucleotides, the CDR3 is TGTGCCAGCAGTCCGCTAGCGGGGGGCCGAGAGACCCAGTACTTC.

This clone was seen at least ten times. This chain uses TRBV2 with TRBJ2-7; D unclear. The CDR3 extends over 14 amino acids. The V gene lost 7 bases and the J gene lost 4 bases, with 17 bases spanning the gap. Germline V CDR1 and CDR2: SNHLY, FYNNEI. DNA for the CDR3: TGTGCCAGCAACCCGGACGGAATTCGTTACGAGCAGTACTTC. Translating gives CASNPDGIRYEQYF.

The chain carries TRBV5-1 and TRBJ1-3; no clear D. CDR3 size: 12 residues. Deletions cut 5 bases from V and 4 bases from J, with 7 bases between. The germline V gene encodes CDR1 SGHRS and CDR2 YFSETQ. The CDR3 DNA reads TGCGCCAGCAGACTGGACGGAAACACCATATATTTT. Residues: CASRLDGNTIYF.

The gene calls are TRBV5-6 and TRBJ1-6; no definite D call. The CDR3 has 11 residues. Germline values: CDR1 SGHDT, CDR2 YYEEEE. Trimming took 0 bases from V and 12 from J, leaving 4 bases between them. CDR3 sequence reads: CASSLGGPLHF. The CDR3 nucleotides are TGTGCCAGCAGCTTGGGTGGACCCCTCCACTTT.

CDR3 protein: CASSLIEGGELFF. CDR3 nucleotide sequence: TGCGCCAGCAGCTTGATTGAGGGCGGGGAGCTGTTTTTT. J is TRBJ2-2 and V is TRBV5-1; TRBD2 might be the D (5 bases). V was pared by 1 base and J by 7 bases, with 8 bases between. The CDR3 runs to 13 residues. Germline CDR1 and CDR2: SGHRS and YFSETQ.

This clone was detected only a few times. The chain joins TRBV4-1 to TRBJ1-2; D is unclear. Trimming stripped 5 bases from V and 7 bases from J, with 17 bases between. CDR3 length: 14 residues. Germline V gene data show CDR1 as MGHRA and CDR2 as YSYEKL. Here the CDR3 reads CASSEVDTAGGYTF. In DNA, the CDR3 is TGCGCCAGCAGCGAAGTTGATACAGCGGGTGGCTACACCTTC.

The gene calls are TRBV30 and TRBJ1-2; D unclear. CDR1 and CDR2 from the germline V gene are GTSNPN and SVGIG (reference sequence). Trimming took 1 base from V and 2 from J, leaving 5 bases between them. The CDR3 is made up of 12 amino acids. The CDR3 DNA is TGTGCCTGGAGTGCGAAGAACTATGGCTACACCTTC. Translated: CAWSAKNYGYTF.

The chain has TRBV30 and TRBJ2-5; D call uncertain. The J call may not be correct, given that the DNA end is closer to TRBJ2-7. The CDR3 runs 14 residues. Germline V gene sequence: CDR1 GTSNPN, CDR2 SVGIG (reference sequence). The CDR3 DNA follows: TGTGCCTGGAATCGGGCAGTGAAAACCTACGAGCAGTACTTC. Residues: CAWNRAVKTYEQYF.

The chain has TRBV5-1 and TRBJ2-5; no clear D. Germline CDR1 and CDR2: SGHRS and YFSETQ. V lost 3 bases to trimming and J lost 0 bases, with 9 bases between them. The CDR3 consists of 14 residues. The CDR3 sequence: CASSSGPNQETQYF. The CDR3 coding sequence is TGCGCCAGCAGCTCCGGGCCAAACCAAGAGACCCAGTACTTC. Full variable domain (missing parts from reference TRBV5-1 and TRBJ2-5): KAGVTQTPRYLIKTRGQQVTLSCSPISGHRSVSWYQQTPGQGLQFLFEYFSETQRNKGNFPGRFSGRQFSNSRSEMNVSTLELGDSALYLCASSSGPNQETQYFGPGTRLLVL.

The chain has TRBV29-1 and TRBJ2-3, with D possibly being TRBD1 or TRBD2 (6 bases each). The CDR3 sequence is 13 residues long. Trimming cost V 7 bases and J 3 bases, with 14 bases left between them. From germline, CDR1 is SQVTM and CDR2 ANQGSEA. The CDR3 DNA sequence: TGCAGCGCAGTGGGGGGCTCAACAGATACGCAGTATTTT. Its translation is CSAVGGSTDTQYF.

This chain links TRBV5-1 with TRBJ2-5; the D gene is possibly TRBD1 (6 bases). V was cut by 4 bases and J by 0 bases, with 10 bases left in between. The CDR3 extends over 14 amino acids. Germline values: CDR1 SGHRS, CDR2 YFSETQ. The CDR3 protein is CASSVWTDQETQYF. CDR3 DNA: TGCGCCAGCAGCGTATGGACAGACCAAGAGACCCAGTACTTC.

The J gene is TRBJ1-5, the V gene TRBV6-5, with 7 bases aligning to TRBD1. V shed 10 bases, J shed 3 bases, and the junction held 6 bases outside the gene matches. Germline-derived CDR1 and CDR2 are MNHEY and SVGAGI. The CDR3 spans 13 residues. CDR3 coding DNA: TGTGCCACCCGGACAGGCTACAATCAGCCCCAGCATTTT. It encodes CATRTGYNQPQHF.

V gene TRBV30 combines with J gene TRBJ1-2; D uncertain. The CDR3 spans 13 residues. V dropped 3 bases and J dropped 6 bases, with 14 bases sitting between them. Germline V lookup: CDR1 GTSNPN, CDR2 SVGIG (reference sequence). CDR3 sequence: CAWRGIRLHGYTF. CDR3 coding DNA: TGTGCCTGGAGGGGGATCAGGCTCCATGGCTACACCTTC.

This chain connects TRBV30 to TRBJ1-6; D unresolved. The germline CDR1 and CDR2 sequences are GTSNPN and SVGIG (reference sequence). The CDR3 runs to 13 residues. V was pared by 4 bases and J by 9 bases, with 13 bases between. CDR3 DNA sequence: TGTGCCTGGACTAGTGTACGGGTTTCACCCCTCCACTTT. It encodes CAWTSVRVSPLHF. The full variable domain, its missing parts supplied by reference TRBV30 and TRBJ1-6, is SQTIHQWPATLVQPVGSPLSLECTVEGTSNPNLYWYRQAAGRGLQLLFYSVGIGQISSEVPQNLSASRPQDRQFILSSKKLLLSDSGFYLCAWTSVRVSPLHFGNGTRLTVT.

The chain is built from TRBV5-1 and TRBJ2-4; 7 positions agree with TRBD1. Unmatched junction bases numbered 11, after V lost 4 bases and J lost 16 bases. The CDR3 is 12 amino acids. Germline values: CDR1 SGHRS, CDR2 YFSETQ. CDR3 sequence (DNA): TGCGCCAGCAGCGAAAGACAGGGTATCCACTACTTC. It specifies CASSERQGIHYF.

The rearrangement uses TRBV29-1 and TRBJ1-2; 8 nucleotides match TRBD1. Germline CDR1 and CDR2: SQVTM and ANQGSEA. With V trimmed by 5 bases and J by 3 bases, 2 bases remained unmatched. The CDR3 contains 12 residues. CDR3 region: CSVSGQDYGYTF. For the CDR3, the DNA is TGCAGCGTTTCGGGACAGGACTATGGCTACACCTTC. Variable domain in full (rest from reference TRBV29-1 and TRBJ1-2): SAVISQKPSRDICQRGTSLTIQCQVDSQVTMMFWYRQQPGQSLTLIATANQGSEATYESGFVIDKFPISRPNLTFSTLTVSNMSPEDSSIYLCSVSGQDYGYTFGSGTRLTVV.

The V and J genes are TRBV29-1 and TRBJ2-3, with 14 nucleotides matching TRBD2. Germline V CDR1 and CDR2: SQVTM, ANQGSEA. The V and J ends lost 7 bases and 1 base, in that order; junction bases with no gene match: 4. CDR3 length: 15 amino acids. The CDR3 DNA reads TGCAGCGGGACTAGCGGGGGGATTGGCACAGATACGCAGTATTTT. This codes for CSGTSGGIGTDTQYF.

The chain employs TRBV4-2 and TRBJ1-1; no reliable D call. Trimming took off 0 bases at V and 1 base at J, with 3 bases between the two ends. The CDR3 consists of 13 residues. CDR1 is LGHNA and CDR2 is YNFKEQ in the germline V gene. The CDR3 reads CASSQDKNTEAFF. The DNA of the CDR3 is TGTGCCAGCAGCCAAGATAAGAACACTGAAGCTTTCTTT.

The genes are TRBV29-1 and TRBJ2-7; no clear D gene. Trimming cost V 6 bases and J 4 bases, with 13 bases left between them. The germline CDR1 and CDR2 sequences are SQVTM and ANQGSEA. CDR3 length equals 12 residues. The CDR3 nucleotides read TGCAGCGTAATGAGGTTAGATTACGAGCAGTACTTC. Protein: CSVMRLDYEQYF.

There are many counts of this clone. The CDR3 spells CASSLGDWQPQHF. For the CDR3, the DNA is TGTGCCAGCAGCTTAGGGGATTGGCAGCCCCAGCATTTT. The chain uses TRBV7-2 and TRBJ1-5; the D is unclear. Between the trimmed V and J ends, which lost 1 base and 7 bases, there was a span of 8 bases. Germline lookup yields CDR1 SGHTA and CDR2 FQGNSA. The CDR3 contains 13 residues. The full variable domain, with the rest looked up from reference TRBV7-2 and TRBJ1-5, is GAGVSQSPSNKVTEKGKDVELRCDPISGHTALYWYRQSLGQGLEFLIYFQGNSAPDKSGLPSDRFSAERTGGSVSTLTIQRTQQEDSAVYLCASSLGDWQPQHFGDGTRLSIL.

This chain links TRBV29-1 with TRBJ2-5; the match to TRBD2 covers 7 bases. The germline V gene has CDR1 SQVTM and CDR2 ANQGSEA. The V segment lost 7 bases and the J segment 4 bases; nucleotides outside the gene matches: 12. This CDR3 has 14 amino acids. The CDR3 DNA reads TGCAGCGCCGTGGGGGGGAGGGTAGGAGAGACCCAGTACTTC. This codes for CSAVGGRVGETQYF.

V gene TRBV30 combines with J gene TRBJ1-1, with D tentatively TRBD1 (5 bases). The germline V gene encodes CDR1 GTSNPN and CDR2 SVGIG (reference sequence). V lost 3 bases and J 3 bases, leaving 8 bases between the germline ends. The CDR3 is 12 residues long. DNA for the CDR3: TGTGCCTGGAGAAGAGGGGACACTGAAGCTTTCTTT. This codes for CAWRRGDTEAFF.

The chain uses TRBV28 and TRBJ2-5; a weak D match, TRBD1 (5 bases). The CDR3 sequence is 15 residues long. Germline values: CDR1 MDHEN, CDR2 SYDVKM. V was trimmed by 2 bases and J by 5 bases, leaving 15 bases between them. The DNA of the CDR3 is TGTGCCAGCAGTTTACCTGTAGGGGTTGGGGAGACCCAGTACTTC. Translated: CASSLPVGVGETQYF.

This clone was picked up many times. The V gene is TRBV7-8, the J gene TRBJ1-2; TRBD1 agrees at 9 bases. This CDR3 comprises 14 residues. V shed 5 bases, J shed 6 bases, and the junction held 7 bases outside the gene matches. Germline CDR1 SGHVS, CDR2 FQNEAQ. CDR3 sequence (DNA): TGTGCCAGCAGCAGCCGGGACAGGGTGGATGGCTACACCTTC. Amino acid sequence: CASSSRDRVDGYTF.